The rows below give T cell receptor beta chains drawn from one sample of a study of cytomegalovirus exposure and HLA in healthy donors. Produced via immunoSEQ multiplex PCR; TCRdb's table is partial and in-frame only. The sample consists of roughly 80,000 clones, about four fifths of them appearing once. Sequences were obtained from PBMCs. The receptors stem from a woman aged 25 to 39 in good health and CMV-seronegative. Each CDR3 is given with its conserved first and last residue. A D gene is named only where the DNA matches it firmly. Size tells how often a clone was seen (once, few, many) or the class of an expanded clone, and some rows leave it out.

d_gene: NA; abundance: NA; j_gene: TRBJ1-5; v_gene: TRBV19; CDR3nt: TGTGCCAGTAAGGGAGGAGGAGGGGTTGACCAGCCCCAGCATTTT; CDR3aa: CASKGGGGVDQPQHF
d_gene: NA; abundance: NA; j_gene: TRBJ2-3; v_gene: TRBV30; CDR3nt: TGTGCCTGGAGTGTACTGGACAGAGACACAGATACGCAGTATTTT; CDR3aa: CAWSVLDRDTDTQYF
d_gene: NA; abundance: NA; j_gene: TRBJ2-7; v_gene: TRBV6-1; CDR3nt: TGTGCCAGCAGTGAACCCTTTCAGGGCTCCTACGAGCAGTACTTC; CDR3aa: CASSEPFQGSYEQYF
d_gene: NA; abundance: NA; j_gene: TRBJ2-2; v_gene: TRBV7-3; CDR3nt: TGTGCCAGCAGCCCGGGAGCGAGCGCCGGGGAGCTGTTTTTT; CDR3aa: CASSPGASAGELFF
d_gene: NA; abundance: once; j_gene: TRBJ2-7; v_gene: TRBV7-6; CDR3nt: TGTGCCAGCAGCCGGGCGTGGGGGGGCGAAGCCGGCGAGCAGTACTTC; CDR3aa: CASSRAWGGEAGEQYF
d_gene: NA; abundance: NA; j_gene: TRBJ2-1; v_gene: TRBV7-3; CDR3nt: TGTGCCAGCAGCTCCTCGCGGGGAATGTTTGGTGAGCAGTTCTTC; CDR3aa: CASSSSRGMFGEQFF
d_gene: TRBD2; abundance: NA; j_gene: TRBJ2-1; v_gene: TRBV5-1; CDR3nt: TGCGCCAGCAGCTTTGACCCATTAGCGGGAGGCCGGGATGAGCAGTTCTTC; CDR3aa: CASSFDPLAGGRDEQFF
d_gene: NA; abundance: NA; j_gene: TRBJ2-7; v_gene: TRBV19; CDR3nt: TGTGCCAGTAGTCCCCAGGCAAGTTCCTACGAGCAGTACTTC; CDR3aa: CASSPQASSYEQYF
d_gene: NA; abundance: NA; j_gene: TRBJ2-7; v_gene: TRBV27; CDR3nt: TGTGCCAGCAGTTTCGGGTACAGGGCTGATGAGCAGTACTTC; CDR3aa: CASSFGYRADEQYF
d_gene: TRBD2; abundance: few; j_gene: TRBJ2-7; v_gene: TRBV4-3; CDR3nt: TGCGCCAGCAGCCAAGCGGCTAGCGGCACCGTGGAGTTCGCGCAGTACTTC; CDR3aa: CASSQAASGTVEFAQYF
d_gene: TRBD2; abundance: NA; j_gene: TRBJ2-3; v_gene: TRBV18; CDR3nt: TGTGCCAGCTCACCCTCGAAGAGTTTAGCGGGCAATAGAGATACGCAGTATTTT; CDR3aa: CASSPSKSLAGNRDTQYF
d_gene: TRBD1; abundance: NA; j_gene: TRBJ2-7; v_gene: TRBV18; CDR3nt: TGTGCCAGCTCACCATCCACGACAGGGGGTATCTACGAGCAGTACTTC; CDR3aa: CASSPSTTGGIYEQYF
d_gene: NA; abundance: NA; j_gene: TRBJ2-5; v_gene: TRBV18; CDR3nt: TGTGCCAGCTCCCCCAGGGTGGGTCAAGAGACCCAGTACTTC; CDR3aa: CASSPRVGQETQYF
d_gene: NA; abundance: NA; j_gene: TRBJ1-5; v_gene: TRBV10-2; CDR3nt: TGCGCCAGCAGTGAGTCCCCCTACAGGGCTAACAATCAGCCCCAGCATTTT; CDR3aa: CASSESPYRANNQPQHF
d_gene: NA; abundance: NA; j_gene: TRBJ1-1; v_gene: TRBV28; CDR3nt: TGTGCCAGCAGTACCCCAGGACTATGGGGCACTGAAGCTTTCTTT; CDR3aa: CASSTPGLWGTEAFF
d_gene: TRBD1; abundance: NA; j_gene: TRBJ2-7; v_gene: TRBV4-3; CDR3nt: TGCGCCAGCAGCCAAGACACAGGGGCTGCCTACGAGCAGTACTTC; CDR3aa: CASSQDTGAAYEQYF
d_gene: NA; abundance: NA; j_gene: TRBJ2-7; v_gene: TRBV28; CDR3nt: TGTGCCAGCAGAACCCTAACCCCCTACGAGCAGTACTTC; CDR3aa: CASRTLTPYEQYF
d_gene: TRBD1; abundance: once; j_gene: TRBJ1-1; v_gene: TRBV23-1; CDR3nt: TGCGCCAGCAGTCAATCGAAAGCCCGAGGCTACTGGGACAGGGGAGTTTTGAACACTGAAGCTTTCTTT; CDR3aa: CASSQSKARGYWDRGVLNTEAFF
d_gene: TRBD2; abundance: NA; j_gene: TRBJ2-1; v_gene: TRBV9; CDR3nt: TGTGCCAGGCCTAAACAGCGGCGGGAGACCTACAATGAGCAGTTCTTC; CDR3aa: CARPKQRRETYNEQFF
d_gene: TRBD1; abundance: NA; j_gene: TRBJ1-1; v_gene: TRBV19; CDR3nt: TGTGCCAGTGGGGACAGATTCCTAAACACTGAAGCTTTCTTT; CDR3aa: CASGDRFLNTEAFF